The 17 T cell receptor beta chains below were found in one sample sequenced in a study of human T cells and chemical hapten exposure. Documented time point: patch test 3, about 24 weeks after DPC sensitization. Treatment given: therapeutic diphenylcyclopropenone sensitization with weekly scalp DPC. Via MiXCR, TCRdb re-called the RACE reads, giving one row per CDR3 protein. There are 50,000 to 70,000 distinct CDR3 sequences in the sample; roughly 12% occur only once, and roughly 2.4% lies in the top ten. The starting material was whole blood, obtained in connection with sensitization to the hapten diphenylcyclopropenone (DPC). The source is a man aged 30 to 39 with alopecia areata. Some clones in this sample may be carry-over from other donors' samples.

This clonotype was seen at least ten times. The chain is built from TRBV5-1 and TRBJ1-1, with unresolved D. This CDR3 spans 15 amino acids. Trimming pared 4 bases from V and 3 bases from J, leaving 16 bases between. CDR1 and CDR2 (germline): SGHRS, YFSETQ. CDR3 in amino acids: CASSQDGPGHTEAFF. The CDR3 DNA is TGCGCCAGCAGCCAGGACGGGCCCGGGCACACTGAAGCTTTCTTT.

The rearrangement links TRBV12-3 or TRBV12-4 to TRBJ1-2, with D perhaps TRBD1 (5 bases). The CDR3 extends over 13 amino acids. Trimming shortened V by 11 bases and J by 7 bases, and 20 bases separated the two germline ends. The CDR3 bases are TGTGCCTTATTGCAGGGATCGGGCAGTGGCTACACCTTC. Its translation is CALLQGSGSGYTF.

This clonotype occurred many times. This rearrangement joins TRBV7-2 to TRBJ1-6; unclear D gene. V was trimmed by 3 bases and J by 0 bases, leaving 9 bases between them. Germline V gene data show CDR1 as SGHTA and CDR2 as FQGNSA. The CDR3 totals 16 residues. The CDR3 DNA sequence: TGTGCCAGCAGCTTGGAGATGAGCTCCTATAATTCACCCCTCCACTTT. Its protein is CASSLEMSSYNSPLHF.

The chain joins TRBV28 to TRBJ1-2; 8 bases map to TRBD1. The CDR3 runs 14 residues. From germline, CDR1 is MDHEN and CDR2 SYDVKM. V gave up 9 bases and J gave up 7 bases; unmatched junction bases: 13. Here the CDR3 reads CARHREDRASGYTF. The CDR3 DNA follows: TGTGCCAGGCACCGAGAGGACAGGGCGAGTGGCTACACCTTC.

CDR3 nucleotide sequence: TGCAGTGCCACTAGACCCGGGGTCTATGGCTACACCTTC. Its protein product is CSATRPGVYGYTF. The V call is TRBV20-1, the J call TRBJ1-2; D is ambiguous. The CDR3 is 13 amino acids. CDR1 is DFQATT, CDR2 SNEGSKA, per germline (reference sequence). V was clipped by 6 bases and J by 4 bases, with 15 bases between them.

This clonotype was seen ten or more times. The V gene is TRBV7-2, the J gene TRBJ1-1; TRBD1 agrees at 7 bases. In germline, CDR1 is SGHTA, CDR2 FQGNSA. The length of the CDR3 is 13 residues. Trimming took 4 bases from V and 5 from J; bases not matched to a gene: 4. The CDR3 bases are TGTGCCAGCAGCTCGGACAGGAGAACTGAAGCTTTCTTT. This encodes CASSSDRRTEAFF.

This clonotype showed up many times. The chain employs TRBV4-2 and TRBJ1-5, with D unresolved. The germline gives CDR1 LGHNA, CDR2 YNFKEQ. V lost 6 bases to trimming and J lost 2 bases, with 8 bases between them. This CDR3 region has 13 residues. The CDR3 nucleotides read TGTGCCAGCAGTCAACCAGGCAATCAGCCCCAGCATTTT. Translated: CASSQPGNQPQHF.

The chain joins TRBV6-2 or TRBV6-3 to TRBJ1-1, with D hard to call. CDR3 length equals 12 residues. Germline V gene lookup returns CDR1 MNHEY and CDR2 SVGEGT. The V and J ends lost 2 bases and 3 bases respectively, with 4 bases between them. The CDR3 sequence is CASSYVHTEAFF. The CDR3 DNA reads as TGTGCCAGCAGTTACGTCCACACTGAAGCTTTCTTT.

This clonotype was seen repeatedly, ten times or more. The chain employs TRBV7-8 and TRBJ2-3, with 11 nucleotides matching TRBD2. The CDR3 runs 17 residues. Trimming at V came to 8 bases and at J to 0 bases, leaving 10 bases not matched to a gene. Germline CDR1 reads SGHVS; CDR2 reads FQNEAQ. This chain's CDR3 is CASGRLAGPASTDTQYF. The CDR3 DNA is TGTGCCAGCGGCAGACTAGCGGGGCCGGCTAGCACAGATACGCAGTATTTT. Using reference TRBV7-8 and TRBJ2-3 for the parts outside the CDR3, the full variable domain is GAGVSQSPRYKVAKRGQDVALRCDPISGHVSLFWYQQALGQGPEFLTYFQNEAQLDKSGLPSDRFFAERPEGSVSTLKIQRTQQEDSAVYLCASGRLAGPASTDTQYFGPGTRLTVL.

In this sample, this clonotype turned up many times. CDR3 sequence reads: CASRPPPGSPANEKLFF. DNA of the CDR3: TGTGCCAGCAGGCCCCCCCCCGGCAGCCCAGCGAATGAAAAACTGTTTTTT. This chain connects TRBV6-6 to TRBJ1-4, with D unresolved. Germline V lookup: CDR1 MNHNY, CDR2 SVGAGI (reference sequence). This CDR3 spans 17 amino acids. Between the trimmed V and J ends, which lost 6 bases and 5 bases, there was a span of 22 bases.

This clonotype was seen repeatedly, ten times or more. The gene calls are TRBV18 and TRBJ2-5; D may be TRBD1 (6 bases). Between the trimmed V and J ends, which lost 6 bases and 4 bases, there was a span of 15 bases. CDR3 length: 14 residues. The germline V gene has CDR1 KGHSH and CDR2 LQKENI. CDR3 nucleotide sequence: TGTGCCAGCTCGCCCGGACAGCGAATAGAGACCCAGTACTTC. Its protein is CASSPGQRIETQYF.

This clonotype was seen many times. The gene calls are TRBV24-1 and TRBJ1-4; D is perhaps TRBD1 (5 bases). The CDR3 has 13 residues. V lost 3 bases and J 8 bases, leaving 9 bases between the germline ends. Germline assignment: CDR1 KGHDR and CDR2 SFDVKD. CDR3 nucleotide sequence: TGTGCCACCAGTGATGGGGCTGGGGAAAAACTGTTTTTT. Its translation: CATSDGAGEKLFF.

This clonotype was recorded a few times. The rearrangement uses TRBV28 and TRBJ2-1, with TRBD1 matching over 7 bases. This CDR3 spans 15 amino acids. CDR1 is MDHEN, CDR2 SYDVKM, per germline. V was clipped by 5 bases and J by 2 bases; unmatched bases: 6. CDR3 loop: CASSPLGQTYNEQFF. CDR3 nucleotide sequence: TGTGCCAGCAGTCCCCTGGGACAGACCTACAATGAGCAGTTCTTC.

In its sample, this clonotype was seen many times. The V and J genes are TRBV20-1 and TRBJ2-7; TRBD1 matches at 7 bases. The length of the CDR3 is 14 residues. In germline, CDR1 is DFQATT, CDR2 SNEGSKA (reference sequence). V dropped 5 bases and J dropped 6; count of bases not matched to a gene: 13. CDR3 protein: CSASSGTVFTEQYF. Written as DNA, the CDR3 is TGCAGTGCTTCCTCCGGGACAGTCTTTACCGAGCAGTACTTC.

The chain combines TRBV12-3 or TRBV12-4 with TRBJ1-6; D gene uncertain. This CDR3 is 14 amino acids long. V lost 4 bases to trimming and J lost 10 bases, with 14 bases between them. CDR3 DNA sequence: TGTGCCAGCAGTTCCCTAGGGCAGAACTCACCCCTCCACTTT. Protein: CASSSLGQNSPLHF.

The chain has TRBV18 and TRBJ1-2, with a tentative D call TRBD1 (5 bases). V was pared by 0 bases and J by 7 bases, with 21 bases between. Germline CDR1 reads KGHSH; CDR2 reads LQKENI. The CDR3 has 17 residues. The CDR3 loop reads CASSPPRASGDRSGYTF. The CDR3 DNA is TGTGCCAGCTCACCACCCCGAGCGAGCGGAGACAGATCTGGCTACACCTTC.

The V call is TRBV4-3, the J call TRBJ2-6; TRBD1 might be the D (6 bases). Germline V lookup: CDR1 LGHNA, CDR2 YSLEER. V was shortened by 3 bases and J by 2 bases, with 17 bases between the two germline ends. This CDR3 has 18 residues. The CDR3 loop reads CASSQDSPIGPGANVLTF. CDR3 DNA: TGCGCCAGCAGCCAGGACAGTCCAATAGGACCTGGGGCCAACGTCCTGACTTTC.